The entry below describes one T cell receptor (beta chain). Some clones are missing from TCRdb's copy, which holds only in-frame ones; the method was immunoSEQ multiplex PCR. The sample shows roughly 1.4 million clones, around 98.5% of them seen only once. This entry comes from a study of shared clonotypes between healthy human individuals. The germline CDR1 and CDR2 sequences are MNHEY and SMNVEV (reference sequence). CDR3 size: 16 residues. J lost 2 bases, V lost 6 bases, and 6 bases had no gene match. V usage is TRBV27 and J usage is TRBJ2-2; 10 nucleotides match TRBD2. The receptor was isolated from a man younger than 45 in good health. Sequencing was done on a sample of naive CD4+ T cells sorted from blood. Regarding subset: CD45RA+ positively selected. CDR3 amino acids: CASSPLAGPNTGELFF. CDR3 in DNA: TGTGCCAGCAGCCCACTAGCGGGGCCCAACACCGGGGAGCTGTTTTTT.